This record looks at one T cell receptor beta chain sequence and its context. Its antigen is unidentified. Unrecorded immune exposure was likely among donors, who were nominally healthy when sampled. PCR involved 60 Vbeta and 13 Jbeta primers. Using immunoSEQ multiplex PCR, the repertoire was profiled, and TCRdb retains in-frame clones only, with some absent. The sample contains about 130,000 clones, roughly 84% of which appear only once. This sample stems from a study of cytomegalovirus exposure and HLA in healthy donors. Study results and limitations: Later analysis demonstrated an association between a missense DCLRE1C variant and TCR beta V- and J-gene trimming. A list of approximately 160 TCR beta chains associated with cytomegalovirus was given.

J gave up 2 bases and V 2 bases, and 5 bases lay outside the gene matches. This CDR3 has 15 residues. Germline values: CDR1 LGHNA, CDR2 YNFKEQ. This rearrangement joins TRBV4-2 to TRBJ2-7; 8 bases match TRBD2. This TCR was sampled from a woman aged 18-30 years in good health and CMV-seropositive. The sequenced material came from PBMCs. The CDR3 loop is CASSQLHGGAYEQYF. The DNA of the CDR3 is TGTGCCAGCAGCCAACTCCACGGGGGGGCCTACGAGCAGTACTTC.